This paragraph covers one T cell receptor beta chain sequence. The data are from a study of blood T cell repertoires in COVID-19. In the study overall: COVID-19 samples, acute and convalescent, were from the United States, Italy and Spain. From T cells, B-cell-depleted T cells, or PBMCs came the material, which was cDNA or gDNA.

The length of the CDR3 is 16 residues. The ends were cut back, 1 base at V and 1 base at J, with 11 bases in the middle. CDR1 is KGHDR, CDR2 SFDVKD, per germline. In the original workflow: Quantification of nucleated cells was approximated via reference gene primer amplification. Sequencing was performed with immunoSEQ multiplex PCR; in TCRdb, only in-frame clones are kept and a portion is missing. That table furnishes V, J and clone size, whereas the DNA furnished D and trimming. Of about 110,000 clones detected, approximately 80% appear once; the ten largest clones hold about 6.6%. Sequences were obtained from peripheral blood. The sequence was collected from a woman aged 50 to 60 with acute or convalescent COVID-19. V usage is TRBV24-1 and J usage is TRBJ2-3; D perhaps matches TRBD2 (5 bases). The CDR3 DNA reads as TGTGCCACCAGTGATTTCCCCCAAGCGGGCACAGATACGCAGTATTTT. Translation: CATSDFPQAGTDTQYF.